This entry lists 32 T cell receptor beta chains sequenced from one sample in a study of persistence of HIV-infected CD4 T cells. No antigens are known for them. The stimulus was lysate of CMV-infected fibroblasts, 8.5 to 10 ug/mL. Memory cells lacking CD40L and CD69 with high CD45RO were sorted. Sequencing used immunoSEQ version 4 in survey mode. Measured with immunoSEQ multiplex PCR; TCRdb has only the in-frame clones, and not every one. The table lists under 60,000 clones, 75% to 85% of them singletons, with around 3% in the top ten. The sequencing used CD4+ T cells sorted from PBMCs after roughly 18-hour stimulation, collected from a patient who received antiretroviral therapy. These receptors were taken from an adult man with HIV who was CMV-seropositive.

Concerning this clone itself: This clone may be a read error of a much larger clone one base away. The chain links TRBV6-5 to TRBJ1-1; weak D call: TRBD1 (5 bases). The CDR3 sequence is 14 residues long. CDR1 is MNHEY, CDR2 SVGAGI, per germline. Trimming shortened V by 5 bases and J by 1 base, and 11 bases separated the two germline ends. The CDR3 DNA follows: TGTGCCAGCAGTAAACAGGAGGGGAACACTGAAGCTTTCTTT. It is translated as CASSKQEGNTEAFF.

The chain uses TRBV9 and TRBJ2-3; maybe TRBD1 (6 bases). V was shortened by 0 bases and J by 0 bases, with 14 bases between the two germline ends. The germline CDR1 and CDR2 sequences are SGDLS and YYNGEE. The length of the CDR3 is 17 residues. CDR3 nucleotide sequence: TGTGCCAGCAGCGTAGCTATCACAGGGCATAGCACAGATACGCAGTATTTT. Encoded protein: CASSVAITGHSTDTQYF.

In DNA form, the CDR3 reads TGTGCCAGCAGCCAAGCCCGGACCCGCAATTGGAACACTGAAGCTTTCTTT. Its translation is CASSQARTRNWNTEAFF. The chain recombines TRBV3-1 (or the pseudogene TRBV3-2) with TRBJ1-1; no clear D gene. CDR3 length equals 17 residues. Per the germline V gene, CDR1 is LGHDT and CDR2 is YNNKEL (reference sequence). V gave up 1 base and J gave up 1 base, with 16 bases separating them.

The chain recombines TRBV12-3 or TRBV12-4 with TRBJ1-2; D ambiguous. The V end was cut by 2 bases, the J end by 6 bases, with 10 bases between. The CDR3 consists of 13 residues. CDR3 region: CASSLRGWDGYTF. The DNA for the CDR3 is TGTGCCAGCAGTTTACGAGGGTGGGATGGCTACACCTTC.

The rearrangement links TRBV9 to TRBJ2-2; TRBD2 matches at 8 bases. CDR1 and CDR2 (germline): SGDLS, YYNGEE. The V gene end was trimmed by 2 bases and the J gene end by 5 bases; junction bases not matched to a gene: 5. The CDR3 loop spans 15 amino acids. The CDR3 sequence: CASSVRSGGTGELFF. The CDR3 DNA follows: TGTGCCAGCAGCGTCAGGAGCGGGGGAACCGGGGAGCTGTTTTTT.

The CDR3 reads CASSAGRDQPQHF. CDR3 nucleotide sequence: TGTGCCAGCAGCGCGGGGAGGGATCAGCCCCAGCATTTT. The rearrangement links TRBV7-9 to TRBJ1-5; D gene unclear. CDR3 length: 13 residues. The V end lost 5 bases, the J end lost 5 bases, and 10 bases lay between the germline ends. CDR1 and CDR2 (germline): SEHNR, FQNEAQ (reference sequence).

The sample holds one count of this clone. The rearrangement joins TRBV5-6 to TRBJ2-1; D not resolved. The CDR3 has 13 residues. The V gene lost 7 bases and the J gene lost 0 bases, with 8 bases spanning the gap. Germline V gene lookup returns CDR1 SGHDT and CDR2 YYEEEE. In DNA, the CDR3 is TGTGCCAGCCTCGAACTCTCCTACAATGAGCAGTTCTTC. Amino acid sequence: CASLELSYNEQFF.

The chain carries TRBV6-7 and TRBJ1-3; D gene ambiguous. TRBV6-7 counts as an open reading frame of uncertain function. Trimming took off 1 base at V and 0 bases at J, with 4 bases between the two ends. This CDR3 region has 14 residues. CDR3 amino acids: CASSYLTSGNTIYF. The CDR3 region has the DNA TGTGCCAGCAGTTACTTGACCTCTGGAAACACCATATATTTT.

CDR3 loop: CASSVTGTDTQYF. Written as DNA, the CDR3 is TGTGCCAGCAGCGTGACAGGGACGGATACGCAGTATTTT. The chain has TRBV9 and TRBJ2-3; 7 bases agree with TRBD1. This CDR3 spans 13 amino acids. Germline-derived CDR1 and CDR2 are SGDLS and YYNGEE. The V segment lost 2 bases and the J segment 6 bases; nucleotides outside the gene matches: 3.

V is TRBV20-1 and J is TRBJ2-2; 7 positions match TRBD2. The germline V gene has CDR1 DFQATT and CDR2 SNEGSKA (reference sequence). With V trimmed by 4 bases and J by 1 base, 6 bases remained unmatched. This CDR3 has 15 residues. The CDR3 DNA sequence: TGCAGTGCTAATGAGCAGCGGGGGAACACCGGGGAGCTGTTTTTT. As protein: CSANEQRGNTGELFF.

The chain is built from TRBV7-9 and TRBJ1-3; a weak D match, TRBD1 (5 bases). The CDR3 loop spans 18 amino acids. Germline lookup yields CDR1 SEHNR and CDR2 FQNEAQ (reference sequence). Trimming shortened V by 1 base and J by 0 bases, and 16 bases separated the two germline ends. In DNA form, the CDR3 reads TGTGCCAGCAGCTTAGGTGAGCAGGGCCTCCGCTCTGGAAACACCATATATTTT. This gives the protein CASSLGEQGLRSGNTIYF.

This clone was detected only a few times. The rearrangement links TRBV2 to TRBJ1-1; 7 bases match TRBD1. From germline, CDR1 is SNHLY and CDR2 FYNNEI. V shed 6 bases and J 5 bases; nucleotides not matched to a gene: 6. The CDR3 runs to 13 residues. CDR3 loop: CASSLDRETEAFF. CDR3 DNA: TGTGCCAGCAGCCTTGACAGGGAAACTGAAGCTTTCTTT.

The chain couples TRBV6-6 to TRBJ1-5, with a tentative D call TRBD1 (5 bases). The CDR3 spans 15 residues. CDR1 is MNHNY and CDR2 is SVGAGI in the germline V gene (reference sequence). V was cut by 5 bases and J by 0 bases, with 11 bases left in between. The chain's CDR3 is CASSGTGYSNQPQHF. The CDR3 DNA sequence: TGTGCCAGCAGTGGGACCGGGTATAGCAATCAGCCCCAGCATTTT.

This clone occurred a few times. J is TRBJ1-1 and V is TRBV19; no reliable D call. Germline CDR1 and CDR2: LNHDA and SQIVND (reference sequence). This CDR3 comprises 11 residues. V gave up 2 bases and J gave up 6 bases, with 4 bases separating them. CDR3 DNA: TGTGCCAGTAGTATATGGGCTGAAGCTTTCTTT. It yields the protein CASSIWAEAFF.

The chain is built from TRBV30 and TRBJ1-2; D not resolved. V was shortened by 2 bases and J by 0 bases, with 10 bases between the two germline ends. CDR1 GTSNPN and CDR2 SVGIG come from the germline V gene (reference sequence). CDR3 length: 14 residues. For the CDR3, the DNA is TGTGCCTGGAGTCGGGCCTCTGCTAACTATGGCTACACCTTC. It encodes CAWSRASANYGYTF. Together with reference TRBV30 and TRBJ1-2, the CDR3 gives the full variable domain: SQTIHQWPATLVQPVGSPLSLECTVEGTSNPNLYWYRQAAGRGLQLLFYSVGIGQISSEVPQNLSASRPQDRQFILSSKKLLLSDSGFYLCAWSRASANYGYTFGSGTRLTVV.

This chain joins TRBV18 and TRBJ2-2; 7 bases line up with TRBD1. V trimming: 1 base; J trimming: 5 bases; junction bases outside the gene matches: 4. Per the germline V gene, CDR1 is KGHSH and CDR2 is LQKENI. The CDR3 loop spans 15 amino acids. The DNA of the CDR3 is TGTGCCAGCTCACCACAGGGGGCTGTGACCGGGGAGCTGTTTTTT. This codes for CASSPQGAVTGELFF. The whole variable domain, filled in from reference TRBV18 and TRBJ2-2, reads NAGVMQNPRHLVRRRGQEARLRCSPMKGHSHVYWYRQLPEEGLKFMVYLQKENIIDESGMPKERFSAEFPKEGPSILRIQQVVRGDSAAYFCASSPQGAVTGELFFGEGSRLTVL.

The count of this clone is one. The chain couples TRBV29-1 to TRBJ2-7; D gene ambiguous. The CDR3 has 14 residues. Germline-derived CDR1 and CDR2 are SQVTM and ANQGSEA. The V gene lost 0 bases and the J gene lost 0 bases, with 9 bases spanning the gap. The CDR3 nucleotides are TGCAGCGTTGAAGACCGTCTGGGCTCCTACGAGCAGTACTTC. Residues: CSVEDRLGSYEQYF.

This chain uses TRBV5-1 with TRBJ2-7; D not certain. Germline V CDR1 and CDR2: SGHRS, YFSETQ. The length of the CDR3 is 14 residues. V dropped 5 bases and J dropped 0 bases, with 12 bases sitting between them. DNA for the CDR3: TGCGCCAGCAGGAAGGCCGAGAGCTCCTACGAGCAGTACTTC. Translating gives CASRKAESSYEQYF.

The chain links TRBV6-5 to TRBJ1-5, with D unclear. The CDR3 runs to 13 residues. The germline V gene encodes CDR1 MNHEY and CDR2 SVGAGI. The germline V and J ends were trimmed by 0 bases and 3 bases, with 3 bases remaining between them. CDR3: CASSYSPNQPQHF. Written as DNA, the CDR3 is TGTGCCAGCAGTTACTCGCCCAATCAGCCCCAGCATTTT.

V and J are TRBV7-9 and TRBJ1-1; possible D gene TRBD1, 5 bases. Between the trimmed V and J ends, which lost 3 bases and 0 bases, there was a span of 8 bases. There are 14 residues in the CDR3. CDR1 is SEHNR and CDR2 is FQNEAQ in the germline V gene (reference sequence). CDR3: CASSLDTLNTEAFF. The CDR3 bases are TGTGCCAGCAGCTTGGACACCTTGAACACTGAAGCTTTCTTT.

The chain carries TRBV9 and TRBJ1-1; TRBD1 matches at 10 bases. Germline V lookup: CDR1 SGDLS, CDR2 YYNGEE. Trimming cost V 3 bases and J 4 bases; bases outside gene matches: 9. This CDR3 contains 16 residues. The CDR3 DNA follows: TGTGCCAGCAGCGCCAGACAGGGGGCGAGAATCACTGAAGCTTTCTTT. Amino acid sequence: CASSARQGARITEAFF. Full variable domain (rest looked up from reference TRBV9 and TRBJ1-1): DSGVTQTPKHLITATGQRVTLRCSPRSGDLSVYWYQQSLDQGLQFLIQYYNGEERAKGNILERFSAQQFPDLHSELNLSSLELGDSALYFCASSARQGARITEAFFGQGTRLTVV.

This clone occurred a few times. CDR3 loop: CASKRLYNSPLHF. CDR3 DNA sequence: TGTGCCAGCAAGCGGTTGTATAATTCACCCCTCCACTTT. The V call is TRBV12-3 or TRBV12-4, the J call TRBJ1-6; no firm D call. This CDR3 is built from 13 residues. With 7 bases removed from V and 4 bases from J, the gap between germline ends came to 8 bases.

The rearrangement links TRBV5-1 to TRBJ1-1; D unresolved. The CDR3 is 15 residues long. The V gene lost 0 bases and the J gene lost 4 bases, with 13 bases spanning the gap. The germline gives CDR1 SGHRS, CDR2 YFSETQ. CDR3 amino acids: CASSLVQLGATEAFF. CDR3 bases: TGCGCCAGCAGCTTGGTCCAATTAGGAGCCACTGAAGCTTTCTTT.

Only a few counts were recorded for this clone. The V gene is TRBV2, the J gene TRBJ2-5, with 12 bases aligning to TRBD2. The CDR3 totals 15 residues. J lost 5 bases, V lost 5 bases, and 6 bases had no gene match. Germline V CDR1 and CDR2: SNHLY, FYNNEI. The CDR3 nucleotides read TGTGCCAGCAGTTTAGGACTAGCGGGATTGGAGACCCAGTACTTC. Protein: CASSLGLAGLETQYF.

The sample holds a few counts of this clone. The V gene is TRBV6-5, the J gene TRBJ1-1; TRBD1 matches 7 bases. The germline CDR1 and CDR2 sequences are MNHEY and SVGAGI. This CDR3 region has 13 residues. With 5 bases clipped from V and 1 base from J, the junction kept 1 base outside the gene matches. CDR3 in DNA: TGTGCCAGCAGTAGACAGGGGAACACTGAAGCTTTCTTT. Protein product: CASSRQGNTEAFF.

The V call is TRBV2, the J call TRBJ2-2, with 10 bases matching TRBD1. CDR3 size: 15 residues. Germline-derived CDR1 and CDR2 are SNHLY and FYNNEI. V was clipped by 7 bases and J by 7 bases; unmatched bases: 9. The CDR3 DNA reads TGTGCCAGCATTCCGGGACAGGGGAGGAGCGGGGAGCTGTTTTTT. Translated: CASIPGQGRSGELFF.

This clone is a singleton in its sample. The V and J genes are TRBV11-2 and TRBJ1-1, with a possible D match to TRBD1 (5 bases). The V gene lost 7 bases and the J gene lost 4 bases, with 13 bases spanning the gap. From germline, CDR1 is SGHAT and CDR2 FQNNGV. The CDR3 length is 13 residues. This CDR3 is CASNRGRGTEAFF. The CDR3 DNA follows: TGTGCCAGCAACCGGGGAAGGGGCACTGAAGCTTTCTTT.

The V gene is TRBV6-6, the J gene TRBJ2-2; D perhaps matches TRBD1 (6 bases). V shed 1 base and J shed 1 base, with 10 bases lying between them. The CDR3 has 16 residues. Per the germline V gene, CDR1 is MNHNY and CDR2 is SVGAGI (reference sequence). DNA of the CDR3: TGTGCCAGCAGTTACTTGGTGGGACAGAACACCGGGGAGCTGTTTTTT. Translated, it gives CASSYLVGQNTGELFF.

The chain carries TRBV19 and TRBJ1-5; D gene uncertain. V was cut by 3 bases and J by 0 bases, with 6 bases left in between. In germline, CDR1 is LNHDA, CDR2 SQIVND (reference sequence). The CDR3 is 14 residues long. DNA of the CDR3: TGTGCCAGTAGTATGTTAACTAGCAATCAGCCCCAGCATTTT. Translated: CASSMLTSNQPQHF.

This clone has only one observation. The chain links TRBV11-1 to TRBJ2-1, with a weak D call TRBD1 (6 bases). Trimming stripped 5 bases from V and 6 bases from J, with 20 bases between. Germline V gives CDR1 SGHAT, CDR2 FQDESV (reference sequence). CDR3 size: 16 residues. The CDR3 here is CASSQTGKVKVNEQFF. The CDR3 nucleotides read TGTGCCAGCAGCCAAACAGGGAAGGTAAAGGTCAATGAGCAGTTCTTC. The full variable domain, its missing parts supplied by reference TRBV11-1 and TRBJ2-1, is EAEVAQSPRYKITEKSQAVAFWCDPISGHATLYWYRQILGQGPELLVQFQDESVVDDSQLPKDRFSAERLKGVDSTLKIQPAELGDSAMYLCASSQTGKVKVNEQFFGPGTRLTVL.

This clone has a handful of counts. The rearrangement joins TRBV9 to TRBJ1-2, with D uncertain. The CDR3 has 12 amino acids. V lost 4 bases and J 7 bases, leaving 11 bases between the germline ends. From germline, CDR1 is SGDLS and CDR2 YYNGEE. In DNA, the CDR3 is TGTGCCAGCAGCTCGTCCCTGGGTGGCTACACCTTC. Encoded protein: CASSSSLGGYTF.

This chain links TRBV20-1 with TRBJ2-7, with a weak D call TRBD1 (5 bases). There are 11 residues in the CDR3. Germline CDR1 is DFQATT and CDR2 is SNEGSKA (reference sequence). Trimming took off 6 bases at V and 3 bases at J, with 9 bases between the two ends. This CDR3 is CSAPTVYEQYF. The DNA for the CDR3 is TGCAGTGCCCCGACAGTCTACGAGCAGTACTTC.